This T cell receptor (beta chain) originates from a study of cytomegalovirus exposure and HLA in healthy donors. CDR3 length: 17 residues. Unmatched junction bases numbered 8, after V lost 0 bases and J lost 5 bases. Germline V CDR1 and CDR2: LGHNA, YNFKEQ. Primers for the PCR totalled 60 Vbeta and 13 Jbeta. Measured with immunoSEQ multiplex PCR; TCRdb has only the in-frame clones, and not every one. Its table lists 120,000 to 150,000 clones. The sequenced sample was PBMCs. The chain carries TRBV4-2 and TRBJ2-1; 9 bases align to TRBD2. This TCR was recovered from a woman aged 50 to 65 in good health and CMV-seronegative. The CDR3 loop reads CASSQDPAGGPDNEQFF. CDR3 nucleotide sequence: TGTGCCAGCAGCCAAGATCCAGCGGGAGGTCCGGACAATGAGCAGTTCTTC.